This record concerns one TCR beta chain sequence. The sample belongs to a study of blood T cell repertoires in COVID-19. This CDR3 is built from 16 residues. The table came from immunoSEQ multiplex PCR; TCRdb's copy has only in-frame clones and leaves some out. The sample has roughly 290,000 clones, more than 65% seen once; the top ten hold around 16%. This receptor was taken from a person aged 65 to 79 with COVID-19, enrolled during active disease. The V and J genes are TRBV21-1 and TRBJ1-1; TRBD1 is the table's D call and was not checked against the DNA. TRBV21-1 is recorded as a pseudogene. Sequenced input: peripheral blood. CDR3 sequence (DNA): TGTGCCAGCGGACATAAAGGGACAGGAGTGAACACTGAAGCTTTCTTT. Its translation is CASGHKGTGVNTEAFF.